The sequence of this T cell receptor beta chain was determined in a study of T cell responses to AZD1222 COVID-19 vaccine. This clone appeared once. Data came from immunoSEQ multiplex PCR; TCRdb stores just in-frame clones and leaves some out. Of 65,000 to 70,000 clones in the sample, about 80% were seen once. Germline V CDR1 and CDR2: ENHRY, SYGVKD. Trimming left V 3 bases short and J 6 bases short, with 15 bases between. The CDR3 has 15 residues. The receptor comes from an adult in good health. The input for sequencing was peripheral blood, taken on day 0 of AZD1222 vaccination. J is TRBJ2-1 and V is TRBV10-3; D call uncertain. The CDR3 DNA follows: TGTGCCATCAGTGAATTTAGTGCTTCGGGCAATGAGCAGTTCTTC. Translating it yields CAISEFSASGNEQFF.